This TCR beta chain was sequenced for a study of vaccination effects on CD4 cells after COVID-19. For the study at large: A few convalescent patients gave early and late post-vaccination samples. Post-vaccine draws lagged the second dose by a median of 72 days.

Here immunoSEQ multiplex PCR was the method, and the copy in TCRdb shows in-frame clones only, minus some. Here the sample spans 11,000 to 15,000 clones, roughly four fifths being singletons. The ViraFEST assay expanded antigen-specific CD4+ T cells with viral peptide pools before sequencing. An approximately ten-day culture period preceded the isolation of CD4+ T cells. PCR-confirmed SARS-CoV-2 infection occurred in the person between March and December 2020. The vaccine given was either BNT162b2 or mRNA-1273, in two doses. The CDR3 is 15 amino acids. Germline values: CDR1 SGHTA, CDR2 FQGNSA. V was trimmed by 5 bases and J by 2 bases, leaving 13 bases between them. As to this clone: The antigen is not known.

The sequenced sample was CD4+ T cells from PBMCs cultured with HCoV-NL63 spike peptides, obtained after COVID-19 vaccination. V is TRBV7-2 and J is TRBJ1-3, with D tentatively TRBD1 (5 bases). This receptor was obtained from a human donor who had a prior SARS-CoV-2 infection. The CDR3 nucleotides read TGTGCCAGCAGCCCACGGGGGGGGGCTGGAAACACCATATATTTT. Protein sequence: CASSPRGGAGNTIYF.